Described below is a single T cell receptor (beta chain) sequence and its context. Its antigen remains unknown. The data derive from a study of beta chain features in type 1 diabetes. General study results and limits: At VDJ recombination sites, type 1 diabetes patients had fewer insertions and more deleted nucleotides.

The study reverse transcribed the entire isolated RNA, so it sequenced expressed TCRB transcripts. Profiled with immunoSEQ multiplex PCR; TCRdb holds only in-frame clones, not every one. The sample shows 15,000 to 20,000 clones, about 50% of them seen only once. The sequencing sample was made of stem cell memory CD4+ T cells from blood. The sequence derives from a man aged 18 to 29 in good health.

CDR3 DNA sequence: TGTGCCAGCAGGCCTACGCCCGGGACTAGCGGGAGGGCCATCGATGAGCAGTTCTTC. Its translation is CASRPTPGTSGRAIDEQFF. The chain employs TRBV28 and TRBJ2-1; 16 bases align to TRBD2. This CDR3 is 19 amino acids long. From germline, CDR1 is MDHEN and CDR2 SYDVKM. V dropped 6 bases and J dropped 8; count of bases not matched to a gene: 16. Complete variable domain (other parts from reference TRBV28 and TRBJ2-1): DVKVTQSSRYLVKRTGEKVFLECVQDMDHENMFWYRQDPGLGLRLIYFSYDVKMKEKGDIPEGYSVSREKKERFSLILESASTNQTSMYLCASRPTPGTSGRAIDEQFFGPGTRLTVL.